This is a list of T cell receptor beta chains from one sample in a study of blood T cell repertoires in COVID-19. This table comes from immunoSEQ multiplex PCR, and its TCRdb copy is limited to in-frame clones, with some not included. The profile shows approximately 190,000 clones, roughly 80% of them singletons. Material for sequencing was peripheral blood. Every receptor here comes from a man between 25 and 39 years old with active or convalescent COVID-19. Both conserved end residues are part of each CDR3. Each record gives: clone size, V gene, J gene, CDR3 protein. For some rows the clone size is stated as once, few or many, or as a class when expanded; others skip it.

-	TRBV4-2	TRBJ1-6	CASSQETGTGESPLHF
-	TRBV4-1	TRBJ2-2	CASSQRWDRENTGELFF
-	TRBV10-3	TRBJ2-2	CAIRDSRTGGELFF
-	TRBV6-2/TRBV6-3	TRBJ2-1	CASSTVREAYNEQFF
-	TRBV5-1	TRBJ2-3	CASSYETSTDTQYF
-	TRBV5-1	TRBJ2-2	CASSLEGDTGELFF
-	TRBV9	TRBJ2-3	CAAGGGTDTQYF
-	TRBV9	TRBJ1-2	CASSGGTGREDYGYTF
-	TRBV30	TRBJ2-7	CAWSFSGGGYEQYF
-	TRBV6-2/TRBV6-3	TRBJ2-3	CASSFPLAGGRTDTQYF
-	TRBV30	TRBJ1-2	CAWASGGGDYGYTF
-	TRBV9	TRBJ2-1	CASSVRPGGRVDEQFF
once	TRBV27	TRBJ1-5	CASRKQGPGGNQPQHF
-	TRBV7-2	TRBJ1-1	CASSLLGGQMNTEAFF
-	TRBV27	TRBJ1-6	CASSPRTGPNSPLHF
-	TRBV30	TRBJ2-7	CAWGVGQPGLAESSYEQYF
-	TRBV6-2/TRBV6-3	TRBJ2-1	CASSRRTSGSGDEQFF
few	TRBV3-1/TRBV3-2	TRBJ2-7	CASSPDGTGHIGEQYF
few	TRBV6-6	TRBJ1-2	CASSSLDSSGYGYTF
-	TRBV11-2	TRBJ1-1	CASSPETVTEAFF
few	TRBV4-1	TRBJ2-5	CASSQGLAEGETQYF
-	TRBV9	TRBJ2-7	CASSVGEQSLYEQYF
-	TRBV6-2/TRBV6-3	TRBJ2-7	CASSSGTGKYEQYF
-	TRBV6-5	TRBJ2-3	CASSYSGGATDTQYF
-	TRBV11-2	TRBJ2-2	CASSFGRGGTNTGELFF
few	TRBV10-3	TRBJ2-3	CAISEEGNTDTQYF
-	TRBV12-5	TRBJ2-7	CASGLVLGQGPYEQYF
-	TRBV5-1	TRBJ2-2	CASSPEQGASTGELFF
-	TRBV9	TRBJ1-1	CASSAEGGNTEAFF
-	TRBV27	TRBJ2-1	CASSLSGQGNEQFF
-	TRBV30	TRBJ1-5	CAWSGEDTQPQHF
-	TRBV6-1	TRBJ1-5	CASSESGGYNQPQHF
-	TRBV15	TRBJ2-7	CATSRDRAAGEQYF
once	TRBV3-1/TRBV3-2	TRBJ2-3	CASLDSDRTDTQYF
-	TRBV6-5	TRBJ1-1	CASSYTGGAGNTEAFF
-	TRBV4-1	TRBJ1-5	CASSQGTGVSQPQHF
-	TRBV7-2	TRBJ1-1	CASSFRTGMNTEAFF
-	TRBV28	TRBJ1-2	CASSETRQGAFGYTF
-	TRBV19	TRBJ2-5	CASSIRGLGDPPGWVETQYF
-	TRBV5-1	TRBJ2-5	CASKGPVNQETQYF
-	TRBV5-4	TRBJ2-1	CASSLAGRGSYNEQFF
-	TRBV2	TRBJ1-1	CASSVQGSRTEAFF
-	TRBV4-1	TRBJ2-7	CASSLRDRGYEQYF
-	TRBV6-5	TRBJ1-2	CASSYQPGGYYGYTF
-	TRBV19	TRBJ2-5	CASSNGLAEKETQYF
-	TRBV11-3	TRBJ1-1	CASSLAPGQGLNTEAFF
-	TRBV19	TRBJ2-5	CASSKMAGGETQYF
-	TRBV6-2/TRBV6-3	TRBJ1-2	CASSYSGGHGYTF
-	TRBV18	TRBJ2-7	CASSRERSYEQYF
-	TRBV19	TRBJ1-3	CASSPPVSGNTIYF
-	TRBV6-6	TRBJ1-6	CASSENSPLHF
-	TRBV19	TRBJ2-4	CASSIESGSGGGKNIQYF
-	TRBV28	TRBJ2-5	CASSFFGGQETQYF
-	TRBV20-1	TRBJ2-3	CSASPGREDTQYF
-	TRBV3-1/TRBV3-2	TRBJ1-2	CASSQEGGMGGYTF
-	TRBV15	TRBJ2-1	CATSAGDGAGGYNEQFF
-	TRBV10-3	TRBJ2-5	CAISPGILETQYF
-	TRBV27	TRBJ2-7	CASSLGQATYEQYF
-	TRBV29-1	TRBJ1-1	CSVGIAGGLAEAFF
-	TRBV19	TRBJ1-5	CASRQGNQPQHF